These T cell receptor beta chains were read from a single sample in a study of blood T cell repertoires in COVID-19. The protocol was immunoSEQ multiplex PCR, while the TCRdb copy is restricted to in-frame clones and leaves out a portion. The sample holds 150,000 to 200,000 clones, approximately 87% seen once. The sample taken for sequencing was peripheral blood. The source is a man aged 18 to 35 with active or convalescent COVID-19. Each CDR3 is given with its conserved first and last residue. Fields, in order: J gene, D gene, V gene, clone size, CDR3 DNA, CDR3 protein. The D gene is left open where the match is weak. Only part of the rows carry a size: once, few, many, or a class if the clone is expanded.

j_gene: TRBJ1-5; d_gene: TRBD1; v_gene: TRBV30; abundance: -; CDR3nt: TGTGCCTGGAGTGTAGGGGGACAGGGTAATCAGCCCCAGCATTTT; CDR3aa: CAWSVGGQGNQPQHF
j_gene: TRBJ1-5; d_gene: -; v_gene: TRBV12-5; abundance: few; CDR3nt: TGTGCTAGTGGTTTGGTACCCGGGACAAGTAGCAATCAGCCCCAGCATTTT; CDR3aa: CASGLVPGTSSNQPQHF
j_gene: TRBJ1-6; d_gene: TRBD1; v_gene: TRBV5-5; abundance: -; CDR3nt: TGTGCCAGCAGCGTCGGACAGGGGAATTCACCCCTCCACTTT; CDR3aa: CASSVGQGNSPLHF
j_gene: TRBJ1-5; d_gene: TRBD1; v_gene: TRBV7-2; abundance: -; CDR3nt: TGTGCCAGCAGCTCAGTCGGGACAGGGGGCGGGGAACAGCCCCAGCATTTT; CDR3aa: CASSSVGTGGGEQPQHF
j_gene: TRBJ2-1; d_gene: TRBD2; v_gene: TRBV7-7; abundance: -; CDR3nt: TGTGCCAGCAGCCCAGGACTAGCGGTAACTAATGAGCAGTTCTTC; CDR3aa: CASSPGLAVTNEQFF
j_gene: TRBJ1-4; d_gene: -; v_gene: TRBV19; abundance: -; CDR3nt: TGTGCCAAGGACATTCCGAATGAAAAACTGTTTTTT; CDR3aa: CAKDIPNEKLFF
j_gene: TRBJ2-4; d_gene: -; v_gene: TRBV3-1/TRBV3-2; abundance: once; CDR3nt: TGTGCCAGCAGCCGGCCATACCTAAACATTCAGTACTTC; CDR3aa: CASSRPYLNIQYF
j_gene: TRBJ2-1; d_gene: -; v_gene: TRBV11-2; abundance: -; CDR3nt: TGTGCCAGCAGCTTAGAATTCAGGGGCTCCTACAATGAGCAGTTCTTC; CDR3aa: CASSLEFRGSYNEQFF
j_gene: TRBJ2-1; d_gene: TRBD1; v_gene: TRBV24-1; abundance: -; CDR3nt: TGTGCCACCAGTGACCCGGACAGGCGGAGTTACAATGAGCAGTTCTTC; CDR3aa: CATSDPDRRSYNEQFF
j_gene: TRBJ1-6; d_gene: TRBD1; v_gene: TRBV6-2/TRBV6-3; abundance: few; CDR3nt: TGTGCCAGCAGTCCCGTCGACAGGGATAATTCACCCCTCCACTTT; CDR3aa: CASSPVDRDNSPLHF
j_gene: TRBJ2-3; d_gene: TRBD2; v_gene: TRBV28; abundance: -; CDR3nt: TGTGCCAGCAGCCAGGCTGAACTAGCGGAGGGGGGAGATACGCAGTATTTT; CDR3aa: CASSQAELAEGGDTQYF
j_gene: TRBJ2-1; d_gene: TRBD2; v_gene: TRBV12-3/TRBV12-4; abundance: -; CDR3nt: TGTGCCAGCAGTCTTAGCGGGGGGAATGAGCAGTTCTTC; CDR3aa: CASSLSGGNEQFF
j_gene: TRBJ1-5; d_gene: -; v_gene: TRBV5-4; abundance: -; CDR3nt: TGTGCCAGCAGCTTCGACAGCGATCAGCCCCAGCATTTT; CDR3aa: CASSFDSDQPQHF
j_gene: TRBJ1-2; d_gene: -; v_gene: TRBV7-9; abundance: -; CDR3nt: TGTGCCAGCAGCTTCGGAGGGCTAGGGGAAGGCTACACCTTC; CDR3aa: CASSFGGLGEGYTF